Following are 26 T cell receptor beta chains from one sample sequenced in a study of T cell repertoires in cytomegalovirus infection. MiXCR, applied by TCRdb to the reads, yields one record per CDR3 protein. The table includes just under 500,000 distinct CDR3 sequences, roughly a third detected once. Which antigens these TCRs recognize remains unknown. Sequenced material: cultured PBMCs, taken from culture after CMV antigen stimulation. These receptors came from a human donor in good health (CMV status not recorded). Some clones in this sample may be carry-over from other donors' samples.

The DNA for the CDR3 is TGTGCCAGCAGTTTAGCTCGACAGACCACTGAAGCTTTCTTT. It is translated as CASSLARQTTEAFF. The chain recombines TRBV12-3 or TRBV12-4 with TRBJ1-1; D perhaps matches TRBD1 (5 bases). The CDR3 sequence is 14 residues long. The ends were cut back, 0 bases at V and 4 bases at J, with 9 bases in the middle.

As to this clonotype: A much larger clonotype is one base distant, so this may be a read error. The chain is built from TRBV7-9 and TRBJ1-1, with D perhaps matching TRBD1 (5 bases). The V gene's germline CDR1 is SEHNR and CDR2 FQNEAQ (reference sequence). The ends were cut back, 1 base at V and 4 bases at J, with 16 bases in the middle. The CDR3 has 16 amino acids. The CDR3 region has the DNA TGTGCCAGCAGCTTAGGGACCGCCCTTGGGGGCACTGAAGCTTTCTTT. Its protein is CASSLGTALGGTEAFF.

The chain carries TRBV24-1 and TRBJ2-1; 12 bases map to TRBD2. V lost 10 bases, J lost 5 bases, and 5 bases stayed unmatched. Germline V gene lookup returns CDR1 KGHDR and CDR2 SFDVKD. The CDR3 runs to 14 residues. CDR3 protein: CATRLAGADNEQFF. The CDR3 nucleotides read TGTGCCACTCGACTAGCGGGAGCCGACAATGAGCAGTTCTTC.

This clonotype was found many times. In DNA, the CDR3 is TGTGCCAGCAGCTTTGGACAGGGGGCTGTATCACCCCTCCACTTT. Its protein is CASSFGQGAVSPLHF. This chain connects TRBV7-2 to TRBJ1-6, with 11 bases matching TRBD1. Germline-derived CDR1 and CDR2 are SGHTA and FQGNSA. V lost 3 bases to trimming and J lost 10 bases; unmatched junction nucleotides: 5. This CDR3 comprises 15 residues. The variable domain in full, completed from reference TRBV7-2 and TRBJ1-6, reads GAGVSQSPSNKVTEKGKDVELRCDPISGHTALYWYRQSLGQGLEFLIYFQGNSAPDKSGLPSDRFSAERTGGSVSTLTIQRTQQEDSAVYLCASSFGQGAVSPLHFGNGTRLTVT.

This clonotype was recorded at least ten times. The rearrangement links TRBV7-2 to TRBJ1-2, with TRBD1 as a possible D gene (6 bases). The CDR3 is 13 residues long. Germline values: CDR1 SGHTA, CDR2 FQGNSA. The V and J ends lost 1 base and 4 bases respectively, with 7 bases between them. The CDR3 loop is CASSLGGGYGYTF. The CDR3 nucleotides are TGTGCCAGCAGCTTAGGAGGGGGCTATGGCTACACCTTC.

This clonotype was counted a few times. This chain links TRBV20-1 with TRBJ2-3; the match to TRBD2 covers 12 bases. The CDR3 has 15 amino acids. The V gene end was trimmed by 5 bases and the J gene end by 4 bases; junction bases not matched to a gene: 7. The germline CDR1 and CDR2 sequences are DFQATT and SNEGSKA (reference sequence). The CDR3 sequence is CSAPRLAGVADTQYF. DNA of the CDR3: TGCAGTGCTCCGAGACTAGCGGGAGTGGCAGATACGCAGTATTTT.

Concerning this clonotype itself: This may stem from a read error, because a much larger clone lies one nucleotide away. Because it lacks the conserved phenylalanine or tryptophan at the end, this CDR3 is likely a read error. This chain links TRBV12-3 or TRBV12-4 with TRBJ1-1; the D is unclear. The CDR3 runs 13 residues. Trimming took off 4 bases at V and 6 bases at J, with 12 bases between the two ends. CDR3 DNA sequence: TGTGCCAGCAGTTCCACCCAGGCCTCTGAAGCTTTCTCT. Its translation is CASSSTQASEAFS.

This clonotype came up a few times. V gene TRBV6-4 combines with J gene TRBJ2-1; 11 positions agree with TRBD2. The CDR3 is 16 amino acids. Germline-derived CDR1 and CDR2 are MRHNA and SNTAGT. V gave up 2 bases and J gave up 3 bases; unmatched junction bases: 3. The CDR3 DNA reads TGTGCCAGCAGTGACAAGACTAGCGGGGACTACAATGAGCAGTTCTTC. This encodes CASSDKTSGDYNEQFF.

The DNA for the CDR3 is TGTGCCAGCAGCTTGGTGGCCAAAAATACCAATGAGCAGTTCTTC. Translated: CASSLVAKNTNEQFF. The chain employs TRBV11-2 and TRBJ2-1; the D is unclear. V was clipped by 3 bases and J by 6 bases, with 15 bases between them. The CDR3 length is 15 residues. Per the germline V gene, CDR1 is SGHAT and CDR2 is FQNNGV.

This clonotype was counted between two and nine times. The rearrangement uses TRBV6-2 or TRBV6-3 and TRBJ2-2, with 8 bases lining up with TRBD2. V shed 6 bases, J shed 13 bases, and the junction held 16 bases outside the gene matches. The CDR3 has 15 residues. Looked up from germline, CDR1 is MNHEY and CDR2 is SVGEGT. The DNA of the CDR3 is TGTGCCAGCAGCCCTGGACTAGCCGACGCGACGGGGCTGTTTTTT. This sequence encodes CASSPGLADATGLFF.

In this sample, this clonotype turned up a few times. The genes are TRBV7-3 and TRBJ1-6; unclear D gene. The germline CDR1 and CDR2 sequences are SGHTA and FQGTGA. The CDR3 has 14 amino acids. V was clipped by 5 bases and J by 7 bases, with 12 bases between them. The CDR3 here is CASSLGRINSPLHF. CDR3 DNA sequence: TGTGCCAGCAGCCTCGGACGGATCAATTCACCCCTCCACTTT.

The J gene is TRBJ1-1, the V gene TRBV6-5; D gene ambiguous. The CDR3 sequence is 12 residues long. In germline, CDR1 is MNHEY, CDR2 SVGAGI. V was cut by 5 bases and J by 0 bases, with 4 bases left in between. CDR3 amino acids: CASSHLNTEAFF. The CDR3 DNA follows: TGTGCCAGCAGTCATCTGAACACTGAAGCTTTCTTT.

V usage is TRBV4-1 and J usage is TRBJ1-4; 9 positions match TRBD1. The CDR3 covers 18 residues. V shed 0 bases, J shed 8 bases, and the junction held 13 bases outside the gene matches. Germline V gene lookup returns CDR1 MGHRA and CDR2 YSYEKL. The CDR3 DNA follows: TGCGCCAGCAGCCAAGATCATTACCTGACAGGGGGGGACGAAAAACTGTTTTTT. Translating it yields CASSQDHYLTGGDEKLFF.

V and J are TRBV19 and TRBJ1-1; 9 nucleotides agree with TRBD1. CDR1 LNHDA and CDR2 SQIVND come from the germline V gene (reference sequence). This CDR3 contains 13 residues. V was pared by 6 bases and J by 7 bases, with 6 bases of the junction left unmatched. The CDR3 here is CASRSGTGNEAFF. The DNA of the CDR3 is TGTGCCAGTAGGTCTGGGACAGGGAATGAAGCTTTCTTT.

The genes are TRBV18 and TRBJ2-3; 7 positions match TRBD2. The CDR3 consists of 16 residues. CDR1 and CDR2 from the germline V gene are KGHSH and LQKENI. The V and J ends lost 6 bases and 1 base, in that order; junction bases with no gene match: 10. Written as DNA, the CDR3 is TGTGCCAGCTCCCACTCAGAAACTAGCGGCACAGATACGCAGTATTTT. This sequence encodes CASSHSETSGTDTQYF. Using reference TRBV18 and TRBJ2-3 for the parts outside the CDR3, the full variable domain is NAGVMQNPRHLVRRRGQEARLRCSPMKGHSHVYWYRQLPEEGLKFMVYLQKENIIDESGMPKERFSAEFPKEGPSILRIQQVVRGDSAAYFCASSHSETSGTDTQYFGPGTRLTVL.

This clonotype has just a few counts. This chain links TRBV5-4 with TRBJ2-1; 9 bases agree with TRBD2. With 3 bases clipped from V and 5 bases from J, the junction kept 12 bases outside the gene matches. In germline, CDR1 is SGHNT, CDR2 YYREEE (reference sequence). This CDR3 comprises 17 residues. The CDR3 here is CASSSGRERGANNEQFF. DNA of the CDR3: TGTGCCAGCAGCTCAGGGCGGGAGCGGGGGGCCAACAATGAGCAGTTCTTC.

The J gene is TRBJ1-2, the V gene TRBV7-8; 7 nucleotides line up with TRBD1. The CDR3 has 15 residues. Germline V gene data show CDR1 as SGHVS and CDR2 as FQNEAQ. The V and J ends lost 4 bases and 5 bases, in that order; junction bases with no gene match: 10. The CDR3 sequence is CASSSRRGNGYGYTF. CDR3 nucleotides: TGTGCCAGCAGCTCTCGCAGGGGGAATGGTTATGGCTACACCTTC.

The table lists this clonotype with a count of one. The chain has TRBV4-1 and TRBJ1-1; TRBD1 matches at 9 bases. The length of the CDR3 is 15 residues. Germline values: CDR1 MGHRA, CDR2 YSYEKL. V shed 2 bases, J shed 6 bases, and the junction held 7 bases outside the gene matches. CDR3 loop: CASSQKQGAIAEAFF. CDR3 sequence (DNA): TGCGCCAGCAGCCAAAAACAGGGGGCGATCGCTGAAGCTTTCTTT.

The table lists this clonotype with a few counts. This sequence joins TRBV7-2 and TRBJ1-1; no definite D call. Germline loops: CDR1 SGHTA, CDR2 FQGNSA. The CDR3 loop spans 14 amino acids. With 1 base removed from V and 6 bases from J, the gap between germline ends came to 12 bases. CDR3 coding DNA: TGTGCCAGCAGCTTAGGGGGTAGGGTACCTGAAGCTTTCTTT. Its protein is CASSLGGRVPEAFF.

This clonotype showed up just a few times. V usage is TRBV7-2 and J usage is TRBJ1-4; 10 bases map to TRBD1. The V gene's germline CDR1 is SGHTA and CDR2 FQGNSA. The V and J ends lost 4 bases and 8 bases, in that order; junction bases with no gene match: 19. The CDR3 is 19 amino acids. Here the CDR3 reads CASSSLVLGTGDTWEKLFF. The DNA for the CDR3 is TGTGCCAGCAGCTCCTTGGTTTTGGGGACAGGGGATACTTGGGAAAAACTGTTTTTT.

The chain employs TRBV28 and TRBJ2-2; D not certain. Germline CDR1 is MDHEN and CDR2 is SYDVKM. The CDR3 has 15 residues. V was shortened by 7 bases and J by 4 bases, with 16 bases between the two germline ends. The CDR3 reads CASILSAGSTGELFF. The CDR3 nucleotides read TGTGCCAGCATCCTTTCGGCCGGAAGCACCGGGGAGCTGTTTTTT.

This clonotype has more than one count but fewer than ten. CDR3 residues: CATSDYGGQPQHF. In DNA form, the CDR3 reads TGTGCCACCAGTGATTACGGTGGGCAGCCCCAGCATTTT. The rearrangement links TRBV24-1 to TRBJ1-5, with D unresolved. V lost 2 bases, J lost 7 bases, and 8 bases lay in between. Looked up from germline, CDR1 is KGHDR and CDR2 is SFDVKD. The CDR3 loop spans 13 amino acids.

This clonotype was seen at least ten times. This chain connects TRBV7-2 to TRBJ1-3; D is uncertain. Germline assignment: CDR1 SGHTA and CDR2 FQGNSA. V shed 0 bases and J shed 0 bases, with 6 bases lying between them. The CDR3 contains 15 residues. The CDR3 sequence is CASSLAVYSGNTIYF. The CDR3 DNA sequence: TGTGCCAGCAGCTTAGCGGTCTACTCTGGAAACACCATATATTTT.

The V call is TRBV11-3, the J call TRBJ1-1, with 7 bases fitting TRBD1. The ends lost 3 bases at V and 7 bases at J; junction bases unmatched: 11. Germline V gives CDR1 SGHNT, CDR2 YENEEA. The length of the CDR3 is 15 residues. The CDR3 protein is CASSLSGGAGGEAFF. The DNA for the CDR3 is TGTGCCAGCAGCTTGTCAGGGGGGGCGGGAGGTGAAGCTTTCTTT.

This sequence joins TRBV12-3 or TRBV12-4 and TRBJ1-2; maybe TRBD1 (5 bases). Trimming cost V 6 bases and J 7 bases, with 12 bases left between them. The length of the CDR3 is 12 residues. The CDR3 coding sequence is TGTGCCAGCAGCGCGGGACTCCGTGGCTACACCTTC. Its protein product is CASSAGLRGYTF.

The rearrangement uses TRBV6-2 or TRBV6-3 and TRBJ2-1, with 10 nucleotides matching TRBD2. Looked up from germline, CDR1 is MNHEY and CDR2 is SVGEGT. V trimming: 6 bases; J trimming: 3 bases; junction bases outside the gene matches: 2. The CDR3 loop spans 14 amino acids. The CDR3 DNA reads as TGTGCCAGCAGGCGACTAGCGGGCTACAATGAGCAGTTCTTC. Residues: CASRRLAGYNEQFF.